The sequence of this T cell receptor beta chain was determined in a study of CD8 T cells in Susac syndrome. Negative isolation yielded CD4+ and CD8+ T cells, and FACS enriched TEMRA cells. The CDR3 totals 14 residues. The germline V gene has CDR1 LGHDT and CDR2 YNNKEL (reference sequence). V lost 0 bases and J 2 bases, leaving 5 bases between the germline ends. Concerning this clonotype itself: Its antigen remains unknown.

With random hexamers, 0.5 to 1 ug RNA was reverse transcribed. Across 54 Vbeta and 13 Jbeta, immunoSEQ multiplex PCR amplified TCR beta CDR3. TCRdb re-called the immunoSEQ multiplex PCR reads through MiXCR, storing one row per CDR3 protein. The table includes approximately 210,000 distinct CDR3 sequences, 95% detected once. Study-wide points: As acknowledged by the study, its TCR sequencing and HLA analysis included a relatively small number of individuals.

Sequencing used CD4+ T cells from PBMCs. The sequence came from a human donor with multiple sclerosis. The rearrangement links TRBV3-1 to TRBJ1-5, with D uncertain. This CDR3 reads CASSQDIGNQPQHF. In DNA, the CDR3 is TGTGCCAGCAGCCAAGATATCGGCAATCAGCCCCAGCATTTT.